These T cell receptor beta chains were read from a single sample in a study of blood T cell repertoires in COVID-19. Method: immunoSEQ multiplex PCR; TCRdb's copy keeps in-frame clones and lacks some. This sample yields 350,000 to 400,000 clones, of which 88% are seen a single time; more than 1% belongs to the top ten. Sequenced input: PBMCs or T cells enriched from blood (not recorded which). Source of these receptors: a woman under 30 who had recovered from COVID-19. Both conserved end residues are part of each CDR3. D genes are given only for firm matches. Size is omitted from some rows. Given values are once, few, many or a class for expanded clones.

clone size	V gene	D gene	J gene	CDR3 length	CDR3 DNA	CDR3 protein
.	TRBV25-1	TRBD1	TRBJ1-1	15	TGTGCCAGCGGGGGGACAGGTATCCAGAGACCTAAAGCTTTCTTT	CASGGTGIQRPKAFF
.	TRBV11-3	TRBD1	TRBJ2-3	15	TGTGCCAGCAGCGGACAGGGATCGTACACAGATACGCAGTATTTT	CASSGQGSYTDTQYF
.	TRBV10-3	.	TRBJ1-1	15	TGTGCCATCAGTGAGTCCCGATCCGGGACAACTGAAGCTTTCTTT	CAISESRSGTTEAFF
.	TRBV4-1	.	TRBJ2-7	14	TGCGCCAGCAGCTTTAGCGGCAGCGCCTACGAGCAGTACTTC	CASSFSGSAYEQYF
.	TRBV27	TRBD2	TRBJ2-1	15	TGTGCCAGCAGTTTACGAGCGGGGGTATGGAATGAGCAGTTCTTC	CASSLRAGVWNEQFF
once	TRBV11-2	.	TRBJ1-3	14	TGTGCCAGCAGCCTCGTCCAGGGCGGAAACACCATATATTTT	CASSLVQGGNTIYF
.	TRBV4-3	.	TRBJ1-4	14	TGCGCCAGCAGCCCAGGCCCAACTAATGAAAAACTGTTTTTT	CASSPGPTNEKLFF
.	TRBV6-5	.	TRBJ2-6	15	TGTGCCAGCAGAAGACAAAGCTCTGGGGCCAACGTCCTGACTTTC	CASRRQSSGANVLTF
.	TRBV23-1	.	TRBJ1-2	14	TGCGCCAGCAGTCAATCGAGGATTAACTATGGCTACACCTTC	CASSQSRINYGYTF
.	TRBV28	TRBD2	TRBJ2-3	16	TGTGCCAGCAGTTTAATGCTAGCGGGGGGCGCAGATACGCAGTATTTT	CASSLMLAGGADTQYF
.	TRBV9	TRBD1	TRBJ2-2	18	TGTGCCAGCAGCGTCCCCCGAACCGGAGAGGGGGCGTCTGGGGAGCTGTTTTTT	CASSVPRTGEGASGELFF
.	TRBV5-4	TRBD2	TRBJ2-5	14	TGTGCCAGCAGCTGGGAGGGTGGGAAGAGGACCCAGTACTTC	CASSWEGGKRTQYF
.	TRBV5-1	TRBD1	TRBJ1-4	14	TGCGCCAGCAGCTCCGGGACAGGAGGTGAAAAACTGTTTTTT	CASSSGTGGEKLFF
.	TRBV7-2	TRBD2	TRBJ2-4	19	TGTGCCAGCAGCTTCCAAGGGAGGGGCAAGGGTCTCGACAAAAACATTCAGTACTTC	CASSFQGRGKGLDKNIQYF
once	TRBV2	.	TRBJ2-3	14	TGTGCCAGCCGCCCATCGACTAGCACAGATACGCAGTATTTT	CASRPSTSTDTQYF
.	TRBV7-9	TRBD1	TRBJ2-5	15	TGTGCCAGCAGCTTAGGCGACAGGGGACGAGAGACCCAGTACTTC	CASSLGDRGRETQYF
.	TRBV4-1	.	TRBJ2-5	14	TGCGCCAGCAGCCAAGGGACGGCGGGGGAGACCCAGTACTTC	CASSQGTAGETQYF
.	TRBV3-1/TRBV3-2	TRBD1	TRBJ1-5	18	TGTGCCAGCAGCCTATCTTGGTCGACAGGGGAAGACAATCAGCCCCAGCATTTT	CASSLSWSTGEDNQPQHF
.	TRBV7-3	TRBD1	TRBJ2-5	14	TGTGCCAGCAGTTCTACAGGGGGCAGGGAGACCCAGTACTTC	CASSSTGGRETQYF
.	TRBV9	.	TRBJ2-2	17	TGTGCCAGCAGCGTAGGTCCAGGGGTCGGGGACACCGGGGAGCTGTTTTTT	CASSVGPGVGDTGELFF
once	TRBV9	.	TRBJ1-6	15	TGTGCCAGCAGCCCTCTTCTGTCCTATAATTCACCCCTCCACTTT	CASSPLLSYNSPLHF
.	TRBV7-8	.	TRBJ1-1	17	TGTGCCAGCAGCGGACTTTGGACGGCTTTTGGGTACACTGAAGCTTTCTTT	CASSGLWTAFGYTEAFF
.	TRBV30	.	TRBJ1-4	13	TGTGCCTTCAGACAGGCGTCTAATGAAAAACTGTTTTTT	CAFRQASNEKLFF
few	TRBV7-8	.	TRBJ2-2	12	TGTGCCAGCAGACAGAACACCGGGGAGCTGTTTTTT	CASRQNTGELFF
.	TRBV5-8	.	TRBJ1-2	14	TGTGCCAGCAGCTTGGACAGAGCTAACTATGGCTACACCTTC	CASSLDRANYGYTF
.	TRBV18	.	TRBJ1-1	14	TGTGCCAGCTCACAAGGGGTGGGGAACACTGAAGCTTTCTTT	CASSQGVGNTEAFF
.	TRBV7-9	TRBD1	TRBJ1-5	15	TGTGCCAGCAGCCAGGAGACAGGGGTGGGACAGCCCCAGCATTTT	CASSQETGVGQPQHF
.	TRBV3-1/TRBV3-2	.	TRBJ2-1	16	TGTGCCAGCAGCCAAGCAGGGGCGGTTTCCTACAATGAGCAGTTCTTC	CASSQAGAVSYNEQFF
.	TRBV4-3	.	TRBJ1-6	16	TGCGCCAGCAGCCAAGATAGTGCGGGGCTTAATTCACCCCTCCACTTT	CASSQDSAGLNSPLHF
once	TRBV19	TRBD1	TRBJ2-2	16	TGTGCCAGTAGTACCCCCGGGGGACAGGGAATCGGGGAGCTGTTTTTT	CASSTPGGQGIGELFF
.	TRBV6-4	.	TRBJ1-5	15	TGTGCCAGCACCGTACTACAGGGTAGGAATCAGCCCCAGCATTTT	CASTVLQGRNQPQHF
.	TRBV19	.	TRBJ2-2	12	TGTGCCAGCGATAAGGGGACCGGGGAGCTGTTTTTT	CASDKGTGELFF
once	TRBV28	.	TRBJ1-6	16	TGTGCCAGCAGGGTCCGGGAGAGCTCCTATAATTCACCCCTCCACTTT	CASRVRESSYNSPLHF
.	TRBV5-1	TRBD1	TRBJ1-1	17	TGCGCCAGCAGCTTGGATTACAGGGGGCGGAGAAGCACTGAAGCTTTCTTT	CASSLDYRGRRSTEAFF
.	TRBV6-2/TRBV6-3	.	TRBJ2-3	15	TGTGCCAGCAGTTACGGGCTAGCTAGATCAGATACGCAGTATTTT	CASSYGLARSDTQYF
.	TRBV4-1	TRBD1	TRBJ1-6	15	TGCGCCAGCAGCCAAGACCAAGGGGGCAGATCACCCCTCCACTTT	CASSQDQGGRSPLHF
.	TRBV5-1	.	TRBJ1-3	16	TGCGCCAGCAGCTTGGCATCGGCAGAGGCTGGAAACACCATATATTTT	CASSLASAEAGNTIYF
once	TRBV7-6	.	TRBJ1-4	13	TGTGCCAGCAGCTTATCAAAGGGGTTGGAACTGTTTTTT	CASSLSKGLELFF
.	TRBV5-4	.	TRBJ1-2	16	TGTGCCAGCAGCTTGCCGCTGGGCAGGGTCGACTATGGCTACACCTTC	CASSLPLGRVDYGYTF
.	TRBV7-9	.	TRBJ1-1	11	TGTGCCAGCAGCTTAGAAACAGGTGCTTTCTTT	CASSLETGAFF
.	TRBV3-1/TRBV3-2	.	TRBJ1-1	12	TGTGCCAGCAGCCAGAGGGCCACTGAAGCTTTCTTT	CASSQRATEAFF
.	TRBV4-1	TRBD1	TRBJ1-1	16	TGCGCCAGCACCCCCCGGGACAGCCAGATGAACACTGAAGCTTTCTTT	CASTPRDSQMNTEAFF
.	TRBV27	TRBD2	TRBJ2-1	15	TGTGCCAGCAGTTTAGGTAGCGGGGGGGCGAATGAGCAGTTCTTC	CASSLGSGGANEQFF
.	TRBV5-5	.	TRBJ1-1	14	TGTGCCAGCAGCTTGACAGGGACGAACACTGAAGCTTTCTTT	CASSLTGTNTEAFF
.	TRBV23-1	.	TRBJ2-7	16	TGCGCCAGCAGTCTGAAGTATCTAGACAGACCCCACGAGCAGTACTTC	CASSLKYLDRPHEQYF
.	TRBV5-1	.	TRBJ1-5	15	TGCGCCAGCAGCCCCGGGGACACTTACAATCAGCCCCAGCATTTT	CASSPGDTYNQPQHF
once	TRBV10-2	TRBD2	TRBJ2-1	13	TGCGCCAGCAGACTAGCGGGGTTCAATGAGCAGTTCTTC	CASRLAGFNEQFF
.	TRBV3-1/TRBV3-2	.	TRBJ1-1	13	TGTGCCAGCAGCCCAAGAGGGAACACTGAAGCTTTCTTT	CASSPRGNTEAFF
.	TRBV30	TRBD1	TRBJ2-3	18	TGTGCCTGGAGTGTAGTGTTTGGACAGGCGTATCGGATGGGTACGCAGTATTTT	CAWSVVFGQAYRMGTQYF
.	TRBV30	.	TRBJ1-1	12	TGTGCCTGGAGGGGGGGGGACACTGAAGCTTTCTTT	CAWRGGDTEAFF
.	TRBV4-1	TRBD1	TRBJ1-3	17	TGCGCCAGCAGCCAAGATTCCGGCAGGGGGTCTGGAAACACCATATATTTT	CASSQDSGRGSGNTIYF
once	TRBV11-3	.	TRBJ2-7	15	TGTGCCAGCAGCGTAACGACAGGAAACCTCTACGAGCAGTACTTC	CASSVTTGNLYEQYF
.	TRBV7-6	.	TRBJ2-5	15	TGTGCCAGCAGCTTAAGTGTAGACTCCCAAGAGACCCAGTACTTC	CASSLSVDSQETQYF
.	TRBV19	TRBD1	TRBJ1-5	15	TGTGCCAGTAGCGAGGGACAGTTTAGCAATCAGCCCCAGCATTTT	CASSEGQFSNQPQHF
.	TRBV27	.	TRBJ1-4	17	TGTGCCAGCAGTTCCCGTGTATGGCCGGCGGCTAATGAAAAACTGTTTTTT	CASSSRVWPAANEKLFF